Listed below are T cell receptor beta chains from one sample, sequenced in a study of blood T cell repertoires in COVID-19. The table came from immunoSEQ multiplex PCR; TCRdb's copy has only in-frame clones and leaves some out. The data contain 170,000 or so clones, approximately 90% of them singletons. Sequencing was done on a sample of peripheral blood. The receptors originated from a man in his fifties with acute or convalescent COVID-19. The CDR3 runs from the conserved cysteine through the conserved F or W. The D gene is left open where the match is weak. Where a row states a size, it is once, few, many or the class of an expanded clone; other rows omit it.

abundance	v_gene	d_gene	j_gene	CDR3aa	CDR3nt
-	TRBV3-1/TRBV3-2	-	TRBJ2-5	CASCSGAEETQYF	TGTGCCAGTTGTAGTGGGGCCGAAGAGACCCAGTACTTC
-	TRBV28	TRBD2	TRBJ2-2	CASSWGGRARTGELFF	TGTGCCAGCAGTTGGGGCGGGAGGGCCAGGACCGGGGAGCTGTTTTTT
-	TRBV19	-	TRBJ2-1	CASSIKGTIYNEQFF	TGTGCCAGTAGTATCAAGGGGACAATTTACAATGAGCAGTTCTTC
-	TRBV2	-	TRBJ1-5	CASRAGLSNQPQHF	TGTGCCAGCAGGGCAGGGTTGAGCAATCAGCCCCAGCATTTT
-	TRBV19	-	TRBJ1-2	CASKFFSSYNYGYTF	TGTGCCAGCAAGTTTTTCTCTAGTTATAACTATGGCTACACCTTC
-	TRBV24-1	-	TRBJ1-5	CATSDLTGDQPQHF	TGTGCCACCAGTGATTTAACCGGGGATCAGCCCCAGCATTTT
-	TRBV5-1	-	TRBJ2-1	CASSLLAATNEQFF	TGCGCCAGCAGCTTGTTAGCGGCGACGAATGAGCAGTTCTTC
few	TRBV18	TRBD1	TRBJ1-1	CASSPRTGGRDTEAFF	TGTGCCAGCTCACCACGTACAGGGGGCAGGGACACTGAAGCTTTCTTT
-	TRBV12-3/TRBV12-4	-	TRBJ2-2	CAAAGMNTGELFF	TGTGCCGCAGCGGGTATGAACACCGGGGAGCTGTTTTTT
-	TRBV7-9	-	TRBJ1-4	CASSLGGAREKLFF	TGTGCCAGCAGCTTAGGTGGGGCTAGAGAAAAACTGTTTTTT